Following are 8 T cell receptor beta chains from one sample sequenced in a study of response to subunit inactivated influenza vaccine. MiXCR, run by TCRdb on the RT-PCR reads, gives a single entry per CDR3 protein. The data show around 170,000 distinct CDR3 sequences, approximately 12% seen once. The sample consisted of CD8+ T cells sorted from PBMCs, taken around 25 months after vaccination. The receptors derive from a man between 50 and 75 years old who received an inactivated influenza vaccine.

This sequence joins TRBV3-1 and TRBJ2-1; 10 positions agree with TRBD2. CDR1 LGHDT and CDR2 YNNKEL come from the germline V gene (reference sequence). This CDR3 has 16 amino acids. V trimming: 0 bases; J trimming: 9 bases; junction bases outside the gene matches: 8. The CDR3 DNA reads TGTGCCAGCAGCCAAGATCAGAGCGGGGGGGCCGTTGAGCAGTTCTTC. Its protein product is CASSQDQSGGAVEQFF.

This clonotype showed up just once. This chain's CDR3 is CASSARTSGGAYEQFF. The CDR3 DNA follows: TGTGCCAGCAGCGCCCGGACTAGCGGGGGGGCTTATGAGCAGTTCTTC. V usage is TRBV9 and J usage is TRBJ2-1; the match to TRBD2 covers 15 bases. J gave up 8 bases and V 3 bases, and 6 bases lay outside the gene matches. The CDR3 has 16 residues. Germline V gene sequence: CDR1 SGDLS, CDR2 YYNGEE. Filled out from reference TRBV9 and TRBJ2-1, the complete variable domain reads DSGVTQTPKHLITATGQRVTLRCSPRSGDLSVYWYQQSLDQGLQFLIQYYNGEERAKGNILERFSAQQFPDLHSELNLSSLELGDSALYFCASSARTSGGAYEQFFGPGTRLTVL.

This clonotype was found a few times. This chain uses TRBV19 with TRBJ2-2; D gene ambiguous. Germline V lookup: CDR1 LNHDA, CDR2 SQIVND (reference sequence). Trimming cost V 11 bases and J 4 bases, with 17 bases left between them. The CDR3 has 14 residues. CDR3 loop: CACRTAWGTGELFF. The CDR3 DNA reads as TGTGCCTGCAGGACGGCTTGGGGCACCGGGGAGCTGTTTTTT.

This clonotype was seen only a few times. The DNA is left out, because the CDR3 cannot be placed on it with certainty; the CDR3 is given as TCRdb lists it. The V and J genes are TRBV28 and TRBJ2-7; TRBD1 is taken as the D call from the table, unchecked against the DNA. Inclusive of both ends, the CDR3 amounts to 16 amino acids. CDR1 and CDR2 from the germline V gene are MDHEN and SYDVKM. CDR3 sequence: CASSLLSGPSSYEQYF.

V usage is TRBV7-6 and J usage is TRBJ2-3; D is perhaps TRBD1 (6 bases). Germline V lookup: CDR1 SGHVS, CDR2 FNYEAQ. With 1 base removed from V and 4 bases from J, the gap between germline ends came to 12 bases. The CDR3 totals 15 residues. The CDR3 DNA reads TGTGCCAGCAGCTTAGGGGCAGGGGCCCCAGATACGCAGTATTTT. As protein: CASSLGAGAPDTQYF.

For this clonotype: The junction does not match germline at one end; this may be a read error. This chain joins TRBV20-1 and TRBJ2-7, with 16 bases fitting TRBD2. CDR1 and CDR2 (germline): DFQATT, SNEGSKA (reference sequence). This CDR3 spans 17 amino acids. The DNA of the CDR3 is TGCTGTGCTAGAGGACCGGGACTAGCGGGAGGGAACTACGAGCAGTACTTC. Amino acid sequence: CCARGPGLAGGNYEQYF.

The gene calls are TRBV7-6 and TRBJ2-7; D is unclear. V lost 5 bases and J lost 5, with 10 bases in between. Germline V gene data show CDR1 as SGHVS and CDR2 as FNYEAQ. The CDR3 runs to 12 residues. The CDR3 DNA reads as TGTGCCAGCAGCAAAACACGGAACGAGCAGTACTTC. Translation gives CASSKTRNEQYF.

The chain employs TRBV5-5 and TRBJ1-5; no firm D call. Trimming took off 3 bases at V and 4 bases at J, with 14 bases between the two ends. CDR3 length equals 15 residues. Looked up from germline, CDR1 is SGHKS and CDR2 is YYEKEE (reference sequence). CDR3 nucleotide sequence: TGTGCCAGCAGCTCGCGGTCGGGCCCGAATCAGCCCCAGCATTTT. This sequence encodes CASSSRSGPNQPQHF. Drawing the rest from reference TRBV5-5 and TRBJ1-5, the complete variable domain is DAGVTQSPTHLIKTRGQQVTLRCSPISGHKSVSWYQQVLGQGPQFIFQYYEKEERGRGNFPDRFSARQFPNYSSELNVNALLLGDSALYLCASSSRSGPNQPQHFGDGTRLSIL.